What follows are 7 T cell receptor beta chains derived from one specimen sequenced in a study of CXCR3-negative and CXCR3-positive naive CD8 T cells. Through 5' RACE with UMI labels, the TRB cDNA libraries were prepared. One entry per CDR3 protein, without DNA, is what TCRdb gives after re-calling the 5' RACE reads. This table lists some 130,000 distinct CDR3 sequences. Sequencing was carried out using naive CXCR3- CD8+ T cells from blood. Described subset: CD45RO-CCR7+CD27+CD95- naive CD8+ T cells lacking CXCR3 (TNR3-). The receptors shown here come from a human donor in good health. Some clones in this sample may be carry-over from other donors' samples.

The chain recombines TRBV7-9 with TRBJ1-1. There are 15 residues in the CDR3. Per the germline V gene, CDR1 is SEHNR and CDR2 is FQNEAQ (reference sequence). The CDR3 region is CASSPSLGVNTEAFF.

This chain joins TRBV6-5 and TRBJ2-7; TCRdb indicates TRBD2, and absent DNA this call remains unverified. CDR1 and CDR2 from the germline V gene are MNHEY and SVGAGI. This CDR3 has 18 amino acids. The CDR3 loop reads CASSSTSDLRTGPYEQYF.

This CDR3 reads CASSLRGVPGGYTF. This chain joins TRBV7-9 and TRBJ1-2; TCRdb calls TRBD1, which cannot be checked without DNA. In germline, CDR1 is SEHNR, CDR2 FQNEAQ (reference sequence). This CDR3 region has 14 residues.

Here the CDR3 reads CASSSGRPEETQYF. This sequence joins TRBV6-5 and TRBJ2-5; TCRdb selects TRBD2, and the lack of DNA leaves this call unchecked. CDR1 is MNHEY, CDR2 SVGAGI, per germline. The CDR3 contains 14 residues.

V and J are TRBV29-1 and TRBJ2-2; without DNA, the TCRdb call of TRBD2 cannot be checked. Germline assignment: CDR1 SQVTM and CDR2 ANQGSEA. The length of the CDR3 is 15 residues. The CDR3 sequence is CSAGLAGVGAGELFF.

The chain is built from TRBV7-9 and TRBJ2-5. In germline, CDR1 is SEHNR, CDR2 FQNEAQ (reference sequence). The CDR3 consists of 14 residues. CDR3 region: CASSLATAEETQYF. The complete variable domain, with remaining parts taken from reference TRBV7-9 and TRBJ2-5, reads DTGVSQNPRHKITKRGQNVTFRCDPISEHNRLYWYRQTLGQGPEFLTYFQNEAQLEKSRLLSDRFSAERPKGSFSTLEIQRTEQGDSAMYLCASSLATAEETQYFGPGTRLLVL.

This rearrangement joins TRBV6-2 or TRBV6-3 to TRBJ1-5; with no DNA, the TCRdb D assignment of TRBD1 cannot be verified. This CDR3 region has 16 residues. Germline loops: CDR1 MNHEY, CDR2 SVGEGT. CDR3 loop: CASSYAMDRLNQPQHF.